This record looks at one TCR beta chain sequence and its context. Antigen specificity is unknown. V lost 5 bases and J 14 bases, leaving 30 bases between the germline ends. CDR1 DFQATT and CDR2 SNEGSKA come from the germline V gene (reference sequence). The length of the CDR3 is 15 residues. The data derive from a study of glioma-infiltrating T cells. Overall study results and limits: Only very few CDR3 sequences appeared in both tissue and blood.

The iRepertoire nested amplicon-rescue multiplex PCR amplified TCR alpha and beta CDR3s from RNA. TCRdb recomputed calls from the multiplex PCR reads with MiXCR, one row per CDR3 protein. The repertoire holds under 200,000 distinct CDR3 sequences, with 32% as singletons. Sequenced material: glioma tissue, nonneoplastic brain tissue, or PBMCs (not recorded which). The J gene is TRBJ1-2, the V gene TRBV20-1; D is ambiguous. The sequence was collected from a human donor with low-grade glioma or glioblastoma, undergoing nonglioma brain surgery, or in good health (not recorded which). The CDR3 loop is CSAPSEWGGVGGCTF. The DNA for the CDR3 is TGCAGTGCTCCCAGTGAATGGGGAGGAGTGGGTGGCTGTACCTTC.